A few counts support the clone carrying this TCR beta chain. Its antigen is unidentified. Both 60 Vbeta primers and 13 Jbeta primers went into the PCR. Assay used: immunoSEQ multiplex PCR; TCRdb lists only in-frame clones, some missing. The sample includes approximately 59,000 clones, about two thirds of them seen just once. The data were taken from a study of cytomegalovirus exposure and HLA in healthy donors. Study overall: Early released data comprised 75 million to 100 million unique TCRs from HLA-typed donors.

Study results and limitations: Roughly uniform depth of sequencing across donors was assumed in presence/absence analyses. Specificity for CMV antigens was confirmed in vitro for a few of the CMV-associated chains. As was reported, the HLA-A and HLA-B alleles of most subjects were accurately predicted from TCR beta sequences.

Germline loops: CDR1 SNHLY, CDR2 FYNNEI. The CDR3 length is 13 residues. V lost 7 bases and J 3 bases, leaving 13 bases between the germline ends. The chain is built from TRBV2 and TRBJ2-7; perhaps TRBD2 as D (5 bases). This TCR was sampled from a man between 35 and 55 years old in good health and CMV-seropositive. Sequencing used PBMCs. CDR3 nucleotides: TGTGCCAGCAAAGAGGGCGGTTTCTACGAGCAGTACTTC. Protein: CASKEGGFYEQYF.